Described below is a single TCR beta chain sequence and its context. These data belong to a study of shared clonotypes between healthy human individuals. Germline V CDR1 and CDR2: MDHEN, SYDVKM. This CDR3 has 15 amino acids. The V and J ends lost 7 bases and 1 base respectively, with 16 bases between them. TCRdb keeps only in-frame clones here, not all; method: immunoSEQ multiplex PCR. The table shows roughly 700,000 clones, with roughly 70% occurring only once. The receptor comes from a woman between 25 and 40 years old in good health. The material sequenced was memory CD4+ T cells sorted from blood. Subset meaning: CD45RA-negative fraction. The rearrangement joins TRBV28 to TRBJ1-1, with a possible D match to TRBD1 (5 bases). The DNA for the CDR3 is TGTGCCAGCACTGTTGGGGGGAGCGAGAACACTGAAGCTTTCTTT. Amino acids: CASTVGGSENTEAFF.